Listed here are 14 T cell receptor beta chains from one sample, sequenced in a study of T cells in localized non-small cell lung cancer. Some clones are missing from TCRdb's copy, which holds only in-frame ones; the method was immunoSEQ multiplex PCR. The table lists about 33,000 clones, approximately 87% of them singletons, with about 3.8% in the top ten. Sequences were derived from peripheral blood, sampled before any cancer treatment. The receptors come from a man aged 35 to 70 with stage I lung adenocarcinoma.

The rearrangement joins TRBV9 to TRBJ1-5; TRBD1 is a possible D gene (5 bases). The CDR3 contains 13 residues. Per the germline V gene, CDR1 is SGDLS and CDR2 is YYNGEE. V lost 3 bases and J lost 6, with 10 bases in between. CDR3: CASSAHGGQPQHF. The CDR3 region has the DNA TGTGCCAGCAGCGCCCATGGGGGTCAGCCCCAGCATTTT.

The V and J genes are TRBV5-1 and TRBJ1-1; D unresolved. Germline V gene lookup returns CDR1 SGHRS and CDR2 YFSETQ. The CDR3 runs 14 residues. Trimming removed 0 bases at V and 6 bases at J, with 12 bases between. CDR3 loop: CASSLEGVISEAFF. The CDR3 region has the DNA TGCGCCAGCAGCTTGGAGGGAGTAATCTCTGAAGCTTTCTTT.

The chain uses TRBV4-1 and TRBJ1-5; the match to TRBD1 covers 8 bases. CDR3 length: 16 residues. V lost 2 bases and J lost 3; bases outside the gene matches: 6. Germline-derived CDR1 and CDR2 are MGHRA and YSYEKL. CDR3 loop: CASSQPGQGPNQPQHF. The CDR3 DNA is TGCGCCAGCAGCCAACCCGGACAGGGTCCCAATCAGCCCCAGCATTTT.

The V and J genes are TRBV10-3 and TRBJ1-2; the D is unclear. This CDR3 comprises 12 residues. Per the germline V gene, CDR1 is ENHRY and CDR2 is SYGVKD. The germline V and J ends were trimmed by 3 bases and 6 bases, with 8 bases remaining between them. In DNA form, the CDR3 reads TGTGCCATCAGTGATGGGTGGGATGGCTACACCTTC. This gives the protein CAISDGWDGYTF.

The V call is TRBV5-6, the J call TRBJ2-7, with D unclear. This CDR3 spans 13 amino acids. Germline assignment: CDR1 SGHDT and CDR2 YYEEEE. Trimming cost V 4 bases and J 2 bases, with 10 bases left between them. CDR3 in DNA: TGTGCCAGCAGCGGTAGGTCCACCTACGAGCAGTACTTC. This gives the protein CASSGRSTYEQYF.

Comments on this clone: Relative to the germline gene, one junction end is altered; a read error may explain this. The rearrangement uses TRBV7-7 and TRBJ2-1, with D possibly matching TRBD2 (5 bases). Germline-derived CDR1 and CDR2 are SSHAT and FNYEAQ (reference sequence). This CDR3 is built from 13 residues. The CDR3 DNA sequence: TGTGCTAGCAGCTTAGGACGGGAACAGGAGCAGTTCTTC. This sequence encodes CASSLGREQEQFF.

J is TRBJ1-2 and V is TRBV27, with D perhaps matching TRBD1 (6 bases). Trimming took 9 bases from V and 8 from J, leaving 16 bases between them. Germline V lookup: CDR1 MNHEY, CDR2 SMNVEV (reference sequence). The CDR3 spans 12 residues. The CDR3 reads CASRQGISGYTF. In nucleotides, the CDR3 is TGTGCCAGTCGTCAGGGGATCAGCGGCTACACCTTC.

The gene calls are TRBV11-2 and TRBJ2-2; a weak D match, TRBD1 (6 bases). The ends were cut back, 9 bases at V and 3 bases at J, with 17 bases in the middle. This CDR3 region has 15 residues. The germline V gene has CDR1 SGHAT and CDR2 FQNNGV. The CDR3 reads CASSLGARDTGELFF. The CDR3 DNA is TGTGCCAGTTCCCTGGGGGCTAGGGACACCGGGGAGCTGTTTTTT. Variable domain in full (rest from reference TRBV11-2 and TRBJ2-2): EAGVAQSPRYKIIEKRQSVAFWCNPISGHATLYWYQQILGQGPKLLIQFQNNGVVDDSQLPKDRFSAERLKGVDSTLKIQPAKLEDSAVYLCASSLGARDTGELFFGEGSRLTVL.

The rearrangement joins TRBV5-1 to TRBJ1-1; D may be TRBD1 (6 bases). CDR1 is SGHRS and CDR2 is YFSETQ in the germline V gene. The CDR3 has 15 amino acids. Deletions cut 4 bases from V and 11 bases from J, with 24 bases between. DNA of the CDR3: TGCGCCAGCAGCCCCCCCGGGTTAGGGGGGCGGACGGCTTTCTTT. This gives the protein CASSPPGLGGRTAFF.

This chain uses TRBV7-9 with TRBJ2-1; 9 nucleotides match TRBD1. The V segment lost 4 bases and the J segment 7 bases; nucleotides outside the gene matches: 8. Germline lookup yields CDR1 SEHNR and CDR2 FQNEAQ (reference sequence). The CDR3 sequence is 15 residues long. CDR3: CASSYRDRDVNEQFF. The CDR3 region has the DNA TGTGCCAGCAGCTACCGGGACAGGGATGTAAATGAGCAGTTCTTC.

J is TRBJ1-5 and V is TRBV30, with TRBD1 as a possible D gene (6 bases). The CDR3 has 13 residues. Germline V gives CDR1 GTSNPN, CDR2 SVGIG (reference sequence). V lost 3 bases and J lost 5, with 11 bases in between. DNA for the CDR3: TGTGCCTGGAGCGTACAGGGACATCAGCCCCAGCATTTT. Translation: CAWSVQGHQPQHF.

V usage is TRBV7-9 and J usage is TRBJ2-1, with TRBD1 as a possible D gene (5 bases). V gave up 3 bases and J gave up 3 bases, with 6 bases separating them. Germline V gives CDR1 SEHNR, CDR2 FQNEAQ (reference sequence). This CDR3 is built from 13 residues. The CDR3 sequence is CASSFDSYNEQFF. CDR3 DNA sequence: TGTGCCAGCAGCTTTGACAGCTACAATGAGCAGTTCTTC.

The chain uses TRBV27 and TRBJ1-4, with 7 bases lining up with TRBD1. The length of the CDR3 is 17 residues. In germline, CDR1 is MNHEY, CDR2 SMNVEV (reference sequence). J gave up 0 bases and V 5 bases, and 9 bases lay outside the gene matches. The CDR3 region has the DNA TGTGCCAGCAGTGCCGACCGGGACAGTGCAACTAATGAAAAACTGTTTTTT. Amino acid sequence: CASSADRDSATNEKLFF. Drawing the rest from reference TRBV27 and TRBJ1-4, the complete variable domain is EAQVTQNPRYLITVTGKKLTVTCSQNMNHEYMSWYRQDPGLGLRQIYYSMNVEVTDKGDVPEGYKVSRKEKRNFPLILESPSPNQTSLYFCASSADRDSATNEKLFFGSGTQLSVL.

J is TRBJ1-1 and V is TRBV19; D might be TRBD1 (5 bases). The ends were cut back, 6 bases at V and 10 bases at J, with 27 bases in the middle. The length of the CDR3 is 16 residues. Germline CDR1 reads LNHDA; CDR2 reads SQIVND (reference sequence). This CDR3 is CASRLSVKARAAGAFF. The CDR3 DNA is TGTGCCAGTAGGTTATCCGTCAAGGCCAGGGCCGCGGGAGCTTTCTTT.